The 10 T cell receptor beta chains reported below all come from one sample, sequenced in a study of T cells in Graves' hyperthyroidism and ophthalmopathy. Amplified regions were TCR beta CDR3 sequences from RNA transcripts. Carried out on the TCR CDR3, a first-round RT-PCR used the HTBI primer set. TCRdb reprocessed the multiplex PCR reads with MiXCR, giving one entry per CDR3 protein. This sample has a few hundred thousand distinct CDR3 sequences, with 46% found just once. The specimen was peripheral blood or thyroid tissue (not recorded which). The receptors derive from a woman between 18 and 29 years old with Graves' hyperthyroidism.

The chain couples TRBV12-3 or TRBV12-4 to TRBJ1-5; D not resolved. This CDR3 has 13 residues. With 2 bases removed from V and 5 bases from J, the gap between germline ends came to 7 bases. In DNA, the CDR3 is TGTGCCAGCAGTTTACGGAGGGATCAGCCCCAGCATTTT. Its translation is CASSLRRDQPQHF.

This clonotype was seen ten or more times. CDR3: CATRGQGTGNTEAFF. The CDR3 coding sequence is TGTGCCACTAGGGGACAGGGGACGGGGAACACTGAAGCTTTCTTT. The chain carries TRBV19 and TRBJ1-1; 10 bases line up with TRBD1. After removal of 10 bases from V and 1 base from J, the junction contained 9 bases not matched to a gene. There are 15 residues in the CDR3. The germline gives CDR1 LNHDA, CDR2 SQIVND (reference sequence).

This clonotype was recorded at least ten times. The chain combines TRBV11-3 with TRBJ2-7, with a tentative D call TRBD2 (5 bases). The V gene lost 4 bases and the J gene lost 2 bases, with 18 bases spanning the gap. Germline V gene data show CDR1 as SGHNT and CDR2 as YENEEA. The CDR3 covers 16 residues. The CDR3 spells CASSSHSTPGTYEQYF. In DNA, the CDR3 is TGTGCCAGCAGCTCACACTCCACTCCGGGAACCTACGAGCAGTACTTC.

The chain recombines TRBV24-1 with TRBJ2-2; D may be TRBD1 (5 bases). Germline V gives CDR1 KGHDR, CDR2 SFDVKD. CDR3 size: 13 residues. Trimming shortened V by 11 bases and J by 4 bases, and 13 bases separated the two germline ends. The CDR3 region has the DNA TGTGCCAGCGCCAAACAGGTCACCGGGGAGCTGTTTTTT. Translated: CASAKQVTGELFF.

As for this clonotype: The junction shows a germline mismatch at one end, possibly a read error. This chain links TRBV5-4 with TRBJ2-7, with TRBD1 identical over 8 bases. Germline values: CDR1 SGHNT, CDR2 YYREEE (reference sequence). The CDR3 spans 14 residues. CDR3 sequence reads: CASSVSGGAYEQYF. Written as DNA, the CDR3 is TGTGCCAGCAGCGTATCAGGGGGCGCCTACGAGCAATACTTC.

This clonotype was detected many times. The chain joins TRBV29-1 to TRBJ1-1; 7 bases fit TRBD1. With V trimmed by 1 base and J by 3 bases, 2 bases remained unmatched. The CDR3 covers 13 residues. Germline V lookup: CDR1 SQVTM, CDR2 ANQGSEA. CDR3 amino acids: CSVEVTGDTEAFF. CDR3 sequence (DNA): TGCAGCGTTGAAGTCACAGGGGACACTGAAGCTTTCTTT.

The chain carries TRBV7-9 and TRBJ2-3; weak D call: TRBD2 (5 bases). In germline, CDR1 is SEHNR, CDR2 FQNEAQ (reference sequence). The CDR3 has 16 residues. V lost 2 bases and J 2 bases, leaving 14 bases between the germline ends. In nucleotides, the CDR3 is TGTGCCAGCAGCTTATTGGTAGCGACGAACACAGATACGCAGTATTTT. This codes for CASSLLVATNTDTQYF.

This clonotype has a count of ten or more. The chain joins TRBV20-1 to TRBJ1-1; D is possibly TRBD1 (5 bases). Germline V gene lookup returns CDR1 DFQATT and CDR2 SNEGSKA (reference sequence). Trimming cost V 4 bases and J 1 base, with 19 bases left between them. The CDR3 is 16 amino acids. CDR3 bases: TGCAGTGCTAAATCTTTGCCGGGACGCCGGAACACTGAAGCTTTCTTT. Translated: CSAKSLPGRRNTEAFF.

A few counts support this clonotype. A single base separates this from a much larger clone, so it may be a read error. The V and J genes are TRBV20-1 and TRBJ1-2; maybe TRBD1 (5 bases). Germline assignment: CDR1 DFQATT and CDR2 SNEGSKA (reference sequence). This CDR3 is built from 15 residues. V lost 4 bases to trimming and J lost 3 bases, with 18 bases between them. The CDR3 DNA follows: TGCAGTGCTAAAGCCCCCCCAGGGAAGGACTATGGCTACACCTTC. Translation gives CSAKAPPGKDYGYTF.

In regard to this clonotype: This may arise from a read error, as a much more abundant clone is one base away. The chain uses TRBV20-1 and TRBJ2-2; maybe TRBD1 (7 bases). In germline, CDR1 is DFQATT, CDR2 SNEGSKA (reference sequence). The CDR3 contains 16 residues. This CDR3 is CSARDQGGFDTRELFF. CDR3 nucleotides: TGCAGTGCTAGAGACCAGGGGGGTTTCGACACCCGGGAGCTGTTTTTT.